This TCR beta chain was sequenced in a study of shared clonotypes between healthy human individuals. Study conclusions and caveats: Naive subsets generally had larger estimated richness than memory subsets. Approximately 5% was the fraction of naive CD4 clonotypes found shared across four donors.

In the case of this clone: What it binds is unknown.

Germline V gives CDR1 GTSNPN, CDR2 SVGIG (reference sequence). The CDR3 runs to 20 residues. V lost 3 bases, J lost 4 bases, and 31 bases lay in between. Everyone who donated was a Caucasian adult who lived in Nashville, Tennessee. Measured with immunoSEQ multiplex PCR; TCRdb has only the in-frame clones, and not every one. This table has hundreds of thousands of clones, about 74% appearing once. The clonotype comes from a woman in her twenties or thirties in good health. Sequenced material: memory CD4+ T cells sorted from blood. Subset reported: CD45RA-negative fraction. The gene calls are TRBV30 and TRBJ2-1, with a weak D call TRBD1 (6 bases). CDR3 DNA sequence: TGTGCCTGGAGCCACCTGGGTGCAGGGGCTGCAACCCCTTTGTACAATGAGCAGTTCTTC. It encodes CAWSHLGAGAATPLYNEQFF.